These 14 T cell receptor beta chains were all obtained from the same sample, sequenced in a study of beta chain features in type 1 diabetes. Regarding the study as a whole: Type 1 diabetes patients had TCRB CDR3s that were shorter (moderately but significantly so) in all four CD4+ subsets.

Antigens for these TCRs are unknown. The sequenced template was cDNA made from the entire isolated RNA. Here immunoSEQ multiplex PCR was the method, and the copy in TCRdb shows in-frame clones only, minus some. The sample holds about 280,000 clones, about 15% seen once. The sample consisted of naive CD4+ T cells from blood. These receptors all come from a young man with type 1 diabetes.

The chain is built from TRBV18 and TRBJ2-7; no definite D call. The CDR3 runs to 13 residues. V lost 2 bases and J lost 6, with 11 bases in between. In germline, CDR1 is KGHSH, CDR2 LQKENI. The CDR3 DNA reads TGTGCCAGCTCACCAAGAGGTCCCGGCGAGCAGTACTTC. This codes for CASSPRGPGEQYF.

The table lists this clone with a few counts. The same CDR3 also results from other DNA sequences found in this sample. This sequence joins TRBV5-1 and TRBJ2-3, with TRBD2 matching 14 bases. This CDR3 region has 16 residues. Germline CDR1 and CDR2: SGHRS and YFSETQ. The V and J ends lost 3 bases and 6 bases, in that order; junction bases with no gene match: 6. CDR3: CASSSGLAGVADTQYF. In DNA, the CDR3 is TGCGCCAGCAGCTCGGGACTAGCGGGAGTCGCGGATACGCAGTATTTT. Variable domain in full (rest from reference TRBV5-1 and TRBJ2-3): KAGVTQTPRYLIKTRGQQVTLSCSPISGHRSVSWYQQTPGQGLQFLFEYFSETQRNKGNFPGRFSGRQFSNSRSEMNVSTLELGDSALYLCASSSGLAGVADTQYFGPGTRLTVL.

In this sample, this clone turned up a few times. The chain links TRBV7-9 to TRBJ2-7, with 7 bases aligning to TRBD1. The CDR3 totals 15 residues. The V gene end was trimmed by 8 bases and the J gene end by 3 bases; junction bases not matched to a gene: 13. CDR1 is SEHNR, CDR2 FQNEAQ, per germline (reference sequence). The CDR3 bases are TGTGCCAGCGGGCTAGTAGGGACAGTCAACTACGAGCAGTACTTC. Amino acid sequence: CASGLVGTVNYEQYF.

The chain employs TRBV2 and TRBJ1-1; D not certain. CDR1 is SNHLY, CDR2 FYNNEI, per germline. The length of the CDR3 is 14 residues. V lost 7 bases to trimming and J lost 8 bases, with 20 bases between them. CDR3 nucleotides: TGTGCCAGCACCCTCCCCGGGGTTCTCTCCGAAGCTTTCTTT. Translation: CASTLPGVLSEAFF.

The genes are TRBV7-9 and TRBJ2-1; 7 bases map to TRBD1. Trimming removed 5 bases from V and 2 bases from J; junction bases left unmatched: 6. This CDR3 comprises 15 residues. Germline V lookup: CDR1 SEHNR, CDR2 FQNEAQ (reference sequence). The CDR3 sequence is CASSPDRVPYNEQFF. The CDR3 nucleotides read TGTGCCAGCAGCCCCGACAGGGTTCCCTACAATGAGCAGTTCTTC.

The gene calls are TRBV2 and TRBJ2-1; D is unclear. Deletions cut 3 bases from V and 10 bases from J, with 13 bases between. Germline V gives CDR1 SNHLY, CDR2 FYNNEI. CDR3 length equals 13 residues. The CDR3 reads CASSDEVRNEQFF. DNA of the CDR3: TGTGCCAGCAGTGATGAGGTCCGCAACGAGCAGTTCTTC.

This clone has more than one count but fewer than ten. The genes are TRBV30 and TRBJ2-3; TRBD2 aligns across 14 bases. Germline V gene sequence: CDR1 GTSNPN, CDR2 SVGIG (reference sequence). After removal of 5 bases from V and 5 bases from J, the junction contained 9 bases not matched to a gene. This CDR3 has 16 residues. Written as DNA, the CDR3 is TGTGCCTGGGGGAGACTAGCGGGGGGGTGGCGAGATACGCAGTATTTT. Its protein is CAWGRLAGGWRDTQYF. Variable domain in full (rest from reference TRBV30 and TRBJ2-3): SQTIHQWPATLVQPVGSPLSLECTVEGTSNPNLYWYRQAAGRGLQLLFYSVGIGQISSEVPQNLSASRPQDRQFILSSKKLLLSDSGFYLCAWGRLAGGWRDTQYFGPGTRLTVL.

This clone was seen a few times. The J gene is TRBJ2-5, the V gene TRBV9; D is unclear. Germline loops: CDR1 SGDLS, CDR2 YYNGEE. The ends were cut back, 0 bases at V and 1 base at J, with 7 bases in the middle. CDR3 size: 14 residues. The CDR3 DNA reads TGTGCCAGCAGCGTAGCGCGTGGCCAAGAGACCCAGTACTTC. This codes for CASSVARGQETQYF.

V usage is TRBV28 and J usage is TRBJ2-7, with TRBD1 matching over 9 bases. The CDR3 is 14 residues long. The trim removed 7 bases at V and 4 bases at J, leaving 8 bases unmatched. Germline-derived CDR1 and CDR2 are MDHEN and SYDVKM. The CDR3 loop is CASIPGQGYYEQYF. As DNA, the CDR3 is TGTGCCAGCATCCCGGGACAGGGTTATTACGAGCAGTACTTC.

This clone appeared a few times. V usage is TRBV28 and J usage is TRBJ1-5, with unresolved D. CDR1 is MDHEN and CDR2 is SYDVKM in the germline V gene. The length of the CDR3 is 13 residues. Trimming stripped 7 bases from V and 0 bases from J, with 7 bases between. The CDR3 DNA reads TGTGCCAGCAAGCCGCATAGCAATCAGCCCCAGCATTTT. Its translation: CASKPHSNQPQHF.

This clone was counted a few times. The CDR3 reads CASSRKTSGKPDDEQFF. The DNA of the CDR3 is TGTGCCAGCAGCCGAAAGACTAGCGGGAAACCGGACGATGAGCAGTTCTTC. This rearrangement joins TRBV5-4 to TRBJ2-1, with 11 bases lining up with TRBD2. This CDR3 has 17 residues. The V gene end was trimmed by 4 bases and the J gene end by 8 bases; junction bases not matched to a gene: 14. The germline gives CDR1 SGHNT, CDR2 YYREEE (reference sequence).

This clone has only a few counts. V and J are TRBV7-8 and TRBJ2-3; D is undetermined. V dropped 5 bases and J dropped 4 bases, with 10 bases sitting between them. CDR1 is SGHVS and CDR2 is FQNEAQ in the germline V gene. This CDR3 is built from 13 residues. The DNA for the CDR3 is TGTGCCAGCAGCAACCAGGATCCAGATACGCAGTATTTT. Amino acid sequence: CASSNQDPDTQYF.

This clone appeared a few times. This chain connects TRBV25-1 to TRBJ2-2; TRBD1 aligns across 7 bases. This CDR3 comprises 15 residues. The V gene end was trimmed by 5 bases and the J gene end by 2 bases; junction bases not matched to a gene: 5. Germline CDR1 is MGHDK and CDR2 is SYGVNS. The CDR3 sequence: CASSRTGLNTGELFF. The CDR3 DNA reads TGTGCCAGCAGTCGGACAGGACTCAACACCGGGGAGCTGTTTTTT.

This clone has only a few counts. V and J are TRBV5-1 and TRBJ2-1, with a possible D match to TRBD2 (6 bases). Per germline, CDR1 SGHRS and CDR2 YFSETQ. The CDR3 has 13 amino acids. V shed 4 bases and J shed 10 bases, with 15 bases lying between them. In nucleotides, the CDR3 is TGCGCCAGCAGCACCCCGGGAGCAGGAGAGCAGTTCTTC. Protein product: CASSTPGAGEQFF.